The next 30 T cell receptor beta chains were all read from a single sample in a study of CD8+ T cells in alopecia areata (dated by TCRdb to between 2018 and 2020). The sample's treatment or condition label, decoded: oral pan-JAK inhibitor, 5-10 mg twice daily. The method behind the library was the immunoSEQ multiplex PCR assay. RNA was extracted from all samples and reverse transcribed into cDNA, which served as template for TCR sequencing. The clones in this table, taken by TCRdb from immuneACCESS, are in-frame only. Not every clone is retained; where verified, under half of the shortfall comes from an unresolved V gene, and the cause of the rest is unknown. For this sample there are 180,000 or so clones; roughly 50% appear just once. The top ten constitute more than 15% of the sample. The sample here was CD4+ T cells sorted from blood, taken at roughly week 55, from a patient treated with tofacitinib. Every receptor here comes from a human donor with alopecia areata.

V gene TRBV5-6 combines with J gene TRBJ2-5; unclear D gene. This CDR3 has 14 amino acids. The germline V gene encodes CDR1 SGHDT and CDR2 YYEEEE. Trimming removed 0 bases from V and 7 bases from J, with 13 bases in between. The CDR3 here is CASSLVGGLGTQYF. DNA for the CDR3: TGTGCCAGCAGCTTGGTGGGCGGATTGGGGACCCAGTACTTC. Supplemented by reference TRBV5-6 and TRBJ2-5, the full variable domain reads DAGVTQSPTHLIKTRGQQVTLRCSPKSGHDTVSWYQQALGQGPQFIFQYYEEEERQRGNFPDRFSGHQFPNYSSELNVNALLLGDSALYLCASSLVGGLGTQYFGPGTRLLVL.

This rearrangement joins TRBV4-1 to TRBJ2-1; D is ambiguous. The CDR3 spans 14 residues. Per the germline V gene, CDR1 is MGHRA and CDR2 is YSYEKL. The V end was cut by 0 bases, the J end by 7 bases, with 10 bases between. CDR3 residues: CASSQDFAPNEQFF. The CDR3 DNA follows: TGCGCCAGCAGCCAAGATTTCGCGCCGAATGAGCAGTTCTTC.

The gene calls are TRBV7-9 and TRBJ1-2; TRBD1 aligns across 12 bases. Germline-derived CDR1 and CDR2 are SEHNR and FQNEAQ (reference sequence). J lost 4 bases, V lost 5 bases, and 5 bases had no gene match. The CDR3 has 15 amino acids. The DNA for the CDR3 is TGTGCCAGCAGCCGGGACAGGGGGCGCGGCTATGGCTACACCTTC. This gives the protein CASSRDRGRGYGYTF.

This clone was seen a few times. CDR3 region: CSVEGPGAAYEQYF. The CDR3 region has the DNA TGCAGCGTTGAAGGCCCAGGGGCAGCGTACGAGCAGTACTTC. This chain uses TRBV29-1 with TRBJ2-7; D perhaps matches TRBD1 (6 bases). This CDR3 comprises 14 residues. CDR1 is SQVTM and CDR2 is ANQGSEA in the germline V gene. V lost 1 base and J lost 4, with 14 bases in between.

The chain joins TRBV5-1 to TRBJ2-1; 7 positions agree with TRBD1. This CDR3 spans 14 amino acids. V shed 4 bases and J 9 bases; nucleotides not matched to a gene: 10. CDR1 and CDR2 from the germline V gene are SGHRS and YFSETQ. CDR3 DNA sequence: TGCGCCAGCAGCCGGACAGGAGATCGGAGTGAGCAGTTCTTC. It codes for CASSRTGDRSEQFF.

The rearrangement uses TRBV7-8 and TRBJ1-6, with TRBD1 identical over 8 bases. The CDR3 covers 15 residues. The J segment lost 10 bases and the V segment lost 5 bases, leaving 10 bases of the junction unmatched. CDR1 SGHVS and CDR2 FQNEAQ come from the germline V gene. The CDR3 is CASSTGQGHKSPLHF. In DNA form, the CDR3 reads TGTGCCAGCAGCACCGGACAGGGTCACAAATCACCCCTCCACTTT.

The J gene is TRBJ1-2, the V gene TRBV29-1, with D unclear. The CDR3 sequence is 12 residues long. Germline V gene sequence: CDR1 SQVTM, CDR2 ANQGSEA. Trimming left V 4 bases short and J 3 bases short, with 9 bases between. CDR3 loop: CSVVKVDYGYTF. The CDR3 nucleotides read TGCAGCGTTGTAAAAGTGGACTATGGCTACACCTTC.

This clone was recorded a few times. The rearrangement links TRBV6-1 to TRBJ1-1; tentatively, D is TRBD1 (5 bases). Trimming shortened V by 4 bases and J by 2 bases, and 14 bases separated the two germline ends. This CDR3 region has 15 residues. In germline, CDR1 is MNHNS, CDR2 SASEGT. The CDR3 is CASSGRQGTNTEAFF. CDR3 sequence (DNA): TGTGCCAGCAGTGGACGGCAGGGCACAAACACTGAAGCTTTCTTT.

The chain recombines TRBV29-1 with TRBJ2-7; 8 nucleotides line up with TRBD1. Germline V lookup: CDR1 SQVTM, CDR2 ANQGSEA. The CDR3 sequence is 12 residues long. V lost 3 bases and J lost 5; bases outside the gene matches: 3. The CDR3, as DNA: TGCAGCGTTGATCAGGGGGCTGACGAGCAGTACTTC. Encoded protein: CSVDQGADEQYF.

The J gene is TRBJ2-3, the V gene TRBV7-9; no firm D call. Trimming took 1 base from V and 4 from J, leaving 3 bases between them. Germline V lookup: CDR1 SEHNR, CDR2 FQNEAQ (reference sequence). The length of the CDR3 is 12 residues. In DNA, the CDR3 is TGTGCCAGCAGCTTAGTCCCAGATACGCAGTATTTT. This translates into CASSLVPDTQYF.

The chain combines TRBV14 with TRBJ2-3, with 8 bases that match TRBD2. J gave up 3 bases and V 3 bases, and 5 bases lay outside the gene matches. CDR3 length equals 15 residues. CDR1 is SGHDN and CDR2 is FVKESK in the germline V gene. The CDR3 nucleotides are TGTGCCAGCAGCCAGCTAGCGGGCGTTACAGATACGCAGTATTTT. It is translated as CASSQLAGVTDTQYF.

V usage is TRBV12-5 and J usage is TRBJ1-4, with D possibly matching TRBD1 (5 bases). The V and J ends lost 1 base and 5 bases respectively, with 8 bases between them. This CDR3 has 14 amino acids. Per germline, CDR1 LGHNT and CDR2 FRNRAP. This chain's CDR3 is CASGLGQRNEKLFF. As DNA, the CDR3 is TGTGCTAGTGGTTTGGGACAGAGAAATGAAAAACTGTTTTTT. The full variable domain, in which reference TRBV12-5 and TRBJ1-4 provide the parts outside the CDR3, is DARVTQTPRHKVTEMGQEVTMRCQPILGHNTVFWYRQTMMQGLELLAYFRNRAPLDDSGMPKDRFSAEMPDATLATLKIQPSEPRDSAVYFCASGLGQRNEKLFFGSGTQLSVL.

Here the CDR3 reads CASCGDTDTQYF. CDR3 nucleotide sequence: TGCGCCAGCTGCGGAGACACAGATACGCAGTATTTT. This sequence joins TRBV4-1 and TRBJ2-3; D not resolved. The V gene's germline CDR1 is MGHRA and CDR2 YSYEKL. The CDR3 has 12 residues. V shed 8 bases and J shed 2 bases, with 8 bases lying between them.

The rearrangement uses TRBV5-1 and TRBJ1-1, with a possible D match to TRBD1 (5 bases). V gave up 0 bases and J gave up 0 bases, with 9 bases separating them. The CDR3 consists of 15 residues. Germline V gene lookup returns CDR1 SGHRS and CDR2 YFSETQ. CDR3 amino acids: CASSLGQGMNTEAFF. The CDR3 nucleotides read TGCGCCAGCAGCTTGGGGCAGGGTATGAACACTGAAGCTTTCTTT.

The chain combines TRBV9 with TRBJ2-5, with D uncertain. The CDR3 is 13 amino acids. V lost 2 bases and J lost 5, with 10 bases in between. Germline V gene sequence: CDR1 SGDLS, CDR2 YYNGEE. CDR3 DNA: TGTGCCAGCAGCGTGGAAGGCTCGGAGACCCAGTACTTC. Its translation is CASSVEGSETQYF.

This clone was recorded many times. The rearrangement uses TRBV7-2 and TRBJ2-3, with D maybe TRBD1 (5 bases). Trimming pared 5 bases from V and 0 bases from J, leaving 15 bases between. There are 16 residues in the CDR3. The V gene's germline CDR1 is SGHTA and CDR2 FQGNSA. CDR3 nucleotide sequence: TGTGCCAGCAGCCGCCCGAGGACACCGAGCACAGATACGCAGTATTTT. This encodes CASSRPRTPSTDTQYF.

This clone turned up a few times. J is TRBJ1-1 and V is TRBV25-1; perhaps TRBD1 as D (6 bases). V lost 0 bases to trimming and J lost 0 bases, with 11 bases between them. The CDR3 loop spans 16 amino acids. Per germline, CDR1 MGHDK and CDR2 SYGVNS. The CDR3 bases are TGTGCCAGCAGTGAATATTACGGGGGCTTGAACACTGAAGCTTTCTTT. Translating it yields CASSEYYGGLNTEAFF.

This clone was counted a few times. The chain has TRBV5-1 and TRBJ2-3; D gene unclear. Germline V gene lookup returns CDR1 SGHRS and CDR2 YFSETQ. The germline V and J ends were trimmed by 4 bases and 0 bases, with 12 bases remaining between them. The CDR3 extends over 15 amino acids. The CDR3 protein is CASSTPDGSTDTQYF. The DNA of the CDR3 is TGCGCCAGCAGCACCCCGGACGGGAGCACAGATACGCAGTATTTT.

The rearrangement uses TRBV29-1 and TRBJ2-1, with 14 positions matching TRBD2. Germline CDR1 reads SQVTM; CDR2 reads ANQGSEA. The CDR3 length is 15 residues. The V gene end was trimmed by 6 bases and the J gene end by 4 bases; junction bases not matched to a gene: 5. The CDR3 spells CSVRTSGGRYNEQFF. CDR3 DNA: TGCAGCGTCAGGACTAGCGGGGGGAGGTACAATGAGCAGTTCTTC.

This clone was detected only a few times. This chain joins TRBV11-2 and TRBJ1-2; 8 nucleotides align to TRBD1. Losses at the gene ends were 5 bases for V and 4 bases for J; bases not matched to a gene: 6. Germline lookup yields CDR1 SGHAT and CDR2 FQNNGV. CDR3 size: 14 residues. For the CDR3, the DNA is TGTGCCAGCAGCCCGGACAGGGCGACCTATGGCTACACCTTC. This gives the protein CASSPDRATYGYTF.

The rearrangement uses TRBV2 and TRBJ2-5; no reliable D call. CDR3 length equals 13 residues. Germline loops: CDR1 SNHLY, CDR2 FYNNEI. Trimming cost V 7 bases and J 3 bases, with 12 bases left between them. CDR3 bases: TGTGCCAGCAAACAACGGCCGAAAGAGACCCAGTACTTC. This sequence encodes CASKQRPKETQYF. Full variable domain (remainder filled in from reference TRBV2 and TRBJ2-5): EPEVTQTPSHQVTQMGQEVILRCVPISNHLYFYWYRQILGQKVEFLVSFYNNEISEKSEIFDDQFSVERPDGSNFTLKIRSTKLEDSAMYFCASKQRPKETQYFGPGTRLLVL.

The V and J genes are TRBV27 and TRBJ1-2, with TRBD1 as a possible D gene (6 bases). V shed 2 bases and J shed 5 bases, with 12 bases lying between them. Germline V gives CDR1 MNHEY, CDR2 SMNVEV (reference sequence). This CDR3 is built from 14 residues. The CDR3 reads CASSLTGGGYGYTF. As DNA, the CDR3 is TGTGCCAGCAGTTTAACGGGGGGCGGTTATGGCTACACCTTC.

The chain has TRBV5-1 and TRBJ2-7; D is unclear. CDR1 is SGHRS and CDR2 is YFSETQ in the germline V gene. The CDR3 spans 14 residues. Trimming took off 1 base at V and 3 bases at J, with 11 bases between the two ends. The CDR3 sequence: CASSLKTEIYEQYF. CDR3 in DNA: TGCGCCAGCAGCTTGAAAACGGAAATCTACGAGCAGTACTTC.

This clone was found once. The same CDR3 can be traced to other DNA sequences in this sample. The chain uses TRBV20-1 and TRBJ2-3; D not resolved. There are 10 residues in the CDR3. V was shortened by 1 base and J by 6 bases, with 2 bases between the two germline ends. Germline loops: CDR1 DFQATT, CDR2 SNEGSKA (reference sequence). DNA for the CDR3: TGCAGTGCTAGAGCGGATACGCAGTATTTT. It encodes CSARADTQYF.

The J gene is TRBJ1-1, the V gene TRBV4-1, with D maybe TRBD1 (5 bases). The CDR3 runs to 14 residues. Germline assignment: CDR1 MGHRA and CDR2 YSYEKL. Trimming pared 2 bases from V and 3 bases from J, leaving 10 bases between. This CDR3 is CASSQQLGDTEAFF. CDR3 coding DNA: TGCGCCAGCAGCCAACAACTGGGGGACACTGAAGCTTTCTTT.

A single count supports this clone. The chain carries TRBV11-2 and TRBJ2-5; a possible D gene is TRBD2 (7 bases). In germline, CDR1 is SGHAT, CDR2 FQNNGV. CDR3 length equals 13 residues. The V gene lost 8 bases and the J gene lost 2 bases, with 12 bases spanning the gap. The DNA for the CDR3 is TGTGCCAGCGGCCGGGGGGCTCAAGAGACCCAGTACTTC. Its protein product is CASGRGAQETQYF. The entire variable domain, with the rest obtained from reference TRBV11-2 and TRBJ2-5, is as follows: EAGVAQSPRYKIIEKRQSVAFWCNPISGHATLYWYQQILGQGPKLLIQFQNNGVVDDSQLPKDRFSAERLKGVDSTLKIQPAKLEDSAVYLCASGRGAQETQYFGPGTRLLVL.

This sequence joins TRBV5-1 and TRBJ1-1, with D uncertain. The CDR3 runs 14 residues. The germline V and J ends were trimmed by 4 bases and 1 base, with 11 bases remaining between them. Germline CDR1 reads SGHRS; CDR2 reads YFSETQ. In DNA, the CDR3 is TGCGCCAGCAGCCCCGTTCCGGGGAACACTGAAGCTTTCTTT. Amino acid sequence: CASSPVPGNTEAFF.

This chain links TRBV6-5 with TRBJ1-2, with D uncertain. V lost 8 bases and J 4 bases, leaving 14 bases between the germline ends. The length of the CDR3 is 13 residues. Germline V CDR1 and CDR2: MNHEY, SVGAGI. The CDR3 DNA sequence: TGTGCCAGCCAAGAGGACCGGAGCTATGGCTACACCTTC. Encoded protein: CASQEDRSYGYTF.

The V gene is TRBV5-6, the J gene TRBJ2-7; 7 positions match TRBD1. The CDR3 runs 15 residues. Trimming cost V 6 bases and J 3 bases; bases outside gene matches: 12. Germline values: CDR1 SGHDT, CDR2 YYEEEE. CDR3 in DNA: TGTGCCAGCATCCTGGGAAGGGGGCAGGGCTACGAGCAGTACTTC. The encoded protein is CASILGRGQGYEQYF.

V gene TRBV27 combines with J gene TRBJ2-7, with TRBD2 as a possible D gene (6 bases). V shed 6 bases and J shed 1 base, with 13 bases lying between them. CDR1 is MNHEY, CDR2 SMNVEV, per germline (reference sequence). The CDR3 consists of 14 residues. CDR3 sequence (DNA): TGTGCCAGCAGAACCGGGACTCCGTCCTACGAGCAGTACTTC. Protein product: CASRTGTPSYEQYF.